This is a list of T cell receptor beta chains from one sample in a study of T-cell memory formation after mild COVID-19. TCRdb redid the calling of the 5' RACE reads with MiXCR, one entry per CDR3 protein. The data contain 270,000 or so distinct CDR3 sequences, roughly 17% of them singletons. Sequencing input: PBMCs or a T cell subset sorted from them (not recorded which). The source is a man between 18 and 29 years old who had mild COVID-19 (a few samples of this study predate the infection). Cell type and time point are not known. CDR3s include the opening cysteine and the closing phenylalanine or tryptophan. The D gene is left open where the match is weak. Size is stated for part of the rows, as once, few or many counts, or as a class when the clone is expanded.

>.|TRBV6-1|few|TRBJ2-5
TGTGCCAGCACCAAAAGGGGGGTTCAAGAGACCCAGTACTTC
CASTKRGVQETQYF
>TRBD1|TRBV7-6|few|TRBJ2-7
TGTGCCAGCAGCTTAGCAGGGGACAGATACTCCTACGAGCAGTACTTC
CASSLAGDRYSYEQYF
>.|TRBV6-1|few|TRBJ2-5
TGTGCCAGCAGTTACCTTCCCCACACAGGGCAAGAGACCCAGTACTTC
CASSYLPHTGQETQYF
>.|TRBV6-5|.|TRBJ2-1
TGTGCCACCATGTACAATGAGCAGTTCTTC
CATMYNEQFF
>TRBD2|TRBV5-1|.|TRBJ2-1
TGCGCCAGCAGGCCCGGGAGCGGGGCCCTCACGGGGGAGCAGTTCTTC
CASRPGSGALTGEQFF
>.|TRBV4-2|.|TRBJ1-2
TGTGCCAGCAGCCAAGATTCCGGGGTCGGTGGCTACACCTTC
CASSQDSGVGGYTF
>TRBD1|TRBV4-2|few|TRBJ1-1
TGTGCCAGCAGCCAAGAACAGACAGGGGCCACTGAAGCTTTCTTT
CASSQEQTGATEAFF
>TRBD1|TRBV7-2|few|TRBJ2-2
TGTGCCAGCGGAGGACAGGCAACACCCGGGGAGCTGTTTTTT
CASGGQATPGELFF
>TRBD2|TRBV5-1|many|TRBJ2-1
TGCGCCAGCAGCTTGGGAAGCGGGGAGCGGGGTGAGCAGTTCTTC
CASSLGSGERGEQFF
>TRBD1|TRBV12-3/TRBV12-4|.|TRBJ2-2
TGTGCCAGCAGTTTATCTCCGGACAGGGTGACCGGGGAGCTGTTTTTT
CASSLSPDRVTGELFF
>.|TRBV5-6|few|TRBJ1-5
TGTGCCAGCAGCGTCGCGGGGCCCAATCAGCCCCAGCATTTT
CASSVAGPNQPQHF
>.|TRBV7-3|many|TRBJ2-3
TGTGCCAGCAGCCTACTAGGTGGGGGCACAGATACGCAGTATTTT
CASSLLGGGTDTQYF
>.|TRBV2|few|TRBJ1-5
TGTGCCAGCAGTCCTAGGACCTATCAGCCCCAGCATTTT
CASSPRTYQPQHF
>.|TRBV6-2/TRBV6-3|few|TRBJ2-1
TGTGCCAGCAGTTACACGGGGGCGGACAATGAGCAGTTCTTC
CASSYTGADNEQFF
>TRBD2|TRBV5-1|few|TRBJ2-3
TGCGCCAGTACGCCGGCTAGCGGCTTCACAGATACGCAGTATTTT
CASTPASGFTDTQYF
>.|TRBV6-1|few|TRBJ2-5
TGTGCCAGCAGTGAAGCGGACAAGGGGCAGACCCAGTACTTC
CASSEADKGQTQYF
>.|TRBV6-2/TRBV6-3|few|TRBJ1-1
TGTGCCAGCAGTTACGAGCGCCGGACTGAAGCTTTCTTT
CASSYERRTEAFF
>.|TRBV7-2|.|TRBJ1-2
TGTGCCAGCAGCGGAACAACGCCAGGCGGTAACTATGGCTACACCTTC
CASSGTTPGGNYGYTF
>TRBD2|TRBV6-2/TRBV6-3|.|TRBJ2-4
TGTGCCAGCGGACGGACTAGCGGGGGTTTACTAGCCAAAAACATTCAGTACTTC
CASGRTSGGLLAKNIQYF
>TRBD2|TRBV5-1|.|TRBJ2-3
TGCGCCAGCAGCTTGGGTCGGGGGGGCCAGGACACAGATACGCAGTATTTT
CASSLGRGGQDTDTQYF
>.|TRBV5-1|.|TRBJ2-3
TGCGCCAGCGGGCCCTACACAGATACGCAGTATTTT
CASGPYTDTQYF
>TRBD1|TRBV7-2|.|TRBJ2-5
TGTGCCAGCAGCTTAGTTACGGGACAGGGGGGGCGAGAGACCCAGTACTTC
CASSLVTGQGGRETQYF
>.|TRBV29-1|.|TRBJ2-7
TGCAGCGTTGGGACAGTCTCCTACGAGCAGTACTTC
CSVGTVSYEQYF
>TRBD1|TRBV15|few|TRBJ1-2
TGTGCCACCAGCAGACAGCTCGGGACAGGGGGCGCGTACTATGGCTACACCTTC
CATSRQLGTGGAYYGYTF
>.|TRBV6-5|few|TRBJ2-4
TGTGCCAGCAGTTACCCGGGGCAGAGGGCCAAAAACATTCAGTACTTC
CASSYPGQRAKNIQYF
>.|TRBV12-3/TRBV12-4|.|TRBJ1-4
TGTGCCAGCAGTTTAAGGACGGGCAATGAAAAACTGTTTTTT
CASSLRTGNEKLFF
>.|TRBV11-2|few|TRBJ2-3
TGTGCCAGCAGGAGGACACGAGGCTTAGATACGCAGTATTTT
CASRRTRGLDTQYF
>.|TRBV4-2|.|TRBJ2-1
TGTGCCAGCAGCCCGATCCTAGGACCCCGGGGAAATGAGCAGTTCTTC
CASSPILGPRGNEQFF
>.|TRBV5-3|.|TRBJ2-1
TGTGCCAGAAGCTTAGGGTACGGGTCCGTTCTCAATGAGCAGTTCTTC
CARSLGYGSVLNEQFF
>.|TRBV7-8|.|TRBJ2-4
TGTGCCAGCAGCTTATGGCGGGACGGAAACATTCAGTACTTC
CASSLWRDGNIQYF
>TRBD1|TRBV2|.|TRBJ2-5
TGTGCCAGCAGTGTTGGGCAGGGGGTAAGGTCCGAGACCCAGTACTTC
CASSVGQGVRSETQYF
>TRBD1|TRBV12-3/TRBV12-4|few|TRBJ1-4
TGTGCCAGCAGCCCGCGGGGGACAGGAGATAATGAAAAACTGTTTTTT
CASSPRGTGDNEKLFF
>.|TRBV12-3/TRBV12-4|few|TRBJ2-4
TGTGCCAGCAGCGACGGCCGCAAAAACATTCAGTACTTC
CASSDGRKNIQYF
>.|TRBV11-2|many|TRBJ2-7
TGTGCCAGCAGCGCACTAACCGGGGCCTACGAGCAGTACTTC
CASSALTGAYEQYF
>.|TRBV5-1|.|TRBJ2-2
TGCGCCAGCAGCTTGGCGGGGGAAGGAACCGGGGAGCTGTTTTTT
CASSLAGEGTGELFF
>.|TRBV7-6|few|TRBJ2-1
TGTGCCAGCAGCTTAGGGGGGGGCAGCCTCTCTGAGCAGTTCTTC
CASSLGGGSLSEQFF
>TRBD1|TRBV4-1|.|TRBJ2-5
TGCGCCATTACCGGGACAGGGTGGGTTGAAGGGGAGACCCAGTACTTC
CAITGTGWVEGETQYF
>TRBD1|TRBV7-2|few|TRBJ1-4
TGTGCCAGCAGCTTGGACAGGGGAGGGGTGGCAACTAATGAAAAACTGTTTTTT
CASSLDRGGVATNEKLFF
>TRBD1|TRBV9|.|TRBJ1-2
TGTGCCAGCAGCGTAGACTTCCAGGGGGCGAGTGGCTACACCTTC
CASSVDFQGASGYTF
>.|TRBV6-2/TRBV6-3|.|TRBJ2-1
TGTGCCAGCAGTTACTCCCCCCAGTTTAACTCCTACAATGAGCAGTTCTTC
CASSYSPQFNSYNEQFF
>TRBD2|TRBV12-3/TRBV12-4|few|TRBJ2-1
TGTGCCAGCAGTTTCTCGTCGGGGGGGTTCTACAATGAGCAGTTCTTC
CASSFSSGGFYNEQFF
>.|TRBV5-1|few|TRBJ2-5
TGCGCCAGCAGCTTGGGTCGGGGGAGTGTGGAGACCCAGTACTTC
CASSLGRGSVETQYF
>.|TRBV9|.|TRBJ1-6
TGTGCCAGCAGCGCCGAGAGGTGGTCACCCCTCCACTTT
CASSAERWSPLHF
>TRBD1|TRBV4-1|many|TRBJ1-1
TGCGCCAGCAGCCAAGAGGTCACAGGGGACACTGAAGCTTTCTTT
CASSQEVTGDTEAFF
>.|TRBV7-9|.|TRBJ2-5
TGTGCCAGCAGCCCCGGCAGCCTAACGGGGGAGACCCAGTACTTC
CASSPGSLTGETQYF
>.|TRBV2|.|TRBJ1-3
TGTGCCAGTGAAGGCGAGGATTTCAACTCTGGAAACACCATATATTTT
CASEGEDFNSGNTIYF
>.|TRBV6-6|many|TRBJ1-1
TGTGCCAGCAGTTACAAGCCGGGGACTTACACTGAAGCTTTCTTT
CASSYKPGTYTEAFF